This TCR beta chain was sequenced during a study of cytomegalovirus exposure and HLA in healthy donors. V shed 4 bases, J shed 3 bases, and the junction held 7 bases outside the gene matches. The germline V gene has CDR1 SGDLS and CDR2 YYNGEE. This CDR3 region has 16 residues. The PCR was carried out with 60 Vbeta primers and 13 Jbeta primers. TCRdb keeps only in-frame clones here, not all; method: immunoSEQ multiplex PCR. The sample has fewer than 100,000 clones; about 81% are singletons. Specimen: PBMCs. The clonotype comes from a woman aged 35 to 49 in good health and CMV-seropositive. The V and J genes are TRBV9 and TRBJ2-3, with 11 bases lining up with TRBD2. The CDR3 coding sequence is TGTGCCAGCAGCTTAATAGCGGGAGGGCTAACAGATACGCAGTATTTT. Residues: CASSLIAGGLTDTQYF.